The 12 T cell receptor beta chains given below trace back to one sample, sequenced in a study of Graves' ophthalmopathy and Graves' hyperthyroidism. Beta-chain TCR CDR3 regions were amplified from RNA transcripts. The first-round RT-PCR employed HTBI primers together with the Qiagen OneStep RT-PCR kit. A multiplex PCR was then performed as the second round. TCRdb used MiXCR to reprocess the multiplex PCR reads, holding one entry per CDR3 protein. The sample records roughly 1.1 million distinct CDR3 sequences, 35% to 45% being singletons. Sequencing was performed on peripheral blood or thyroid tissue (not recorded which). All receptors derive from an adult man with Graves' hyperthyroidism.

For this clonotype: This clone may be a read error of a much larger clone one base away. V gene TRBV14 combines with J gene TRBJ2-7; a possible D gene is TRBD1 (6 bases). Germline V gives CDR1 SGHDN, CDR2 FVKESK. This CDR3 has 14 residues. Trimming shortened V by 1 base and J by 6 bases, and 13 bases separated the two germline ends. The CDR3 protein is CASSQGQDPSEQYF. CDR3 DNA sequence: TGTGCCAGCAGCCAAGGACAGGACCCTTCCGAGCAGTACTTC.

This clonotype occurred a few times. A junction end diverges from the germline sequence, so it may reflect a read error. This chain joins TRBV6-5 and TRBJ2-7, with 8 bases matching TRBD1. From germline, CDR1 is MNHEY and CDR2 SVGAGI. The CDR3 extends over 16 amino acids. This CDR3 is CASSYLWGQAAYKQYF. Written as DNA, the CDR3 is TGTGCCAGCAGTTACCTCTGGGGACAGGCCGCCTACAAGCAGTACTTC.

Worth noting for this clonotype: A junction end diverges from the germline sequence, so it may reflect a read error. The J gene is TRBJ2-6, the V gene TRBV7-3, with D possibly TRBD1 on 5 matching bases. This CDR3 comprises 16 residues. Germline lookup yields CDR1 SGHTA and CDR2 FQGTGA. The CDR3 reads CASSQAPRTGANVLTF. In nucleotides, the CDR3 is TGCGCCAGCAGCCAAGCCCCCCGGACAGGGGCCAACGTCCTGACTTTC.

Only a few counts were recorded for this clonotype. V gene TRBV5-1 combines with J gene TRBJ2-2, with D possibly being TRBD1 (7 bases). The CDR3 extends over 18 amino acids. V shed 0 bases and J shed 2 bases, with 17 bases lying between them. Germline CDR1 is SGHRS and CDR2 is YFSETQ. CDR3 in DNA: TGCGCCAGCAGCTTGGTTCGCGGGACAGCTCTCAACACCGGGGAGCTGTTTTTT. This translates into CASSLVRGTALNTGELFF.

This clonotype was counted many times. This chain links TRBV7-9 with TRBJ1-2; 8 nucleotides align to TRBD1. This CDR3 has 14 amino acids. Trimming removed 3 bases from V and 8 bases from J; junction bases left unmatched: 8. From germline, CDR1 is SEHNR and CDR2 FQNEAQ (reference sequence). CDR3 bases: TGTGCCAGCAGCTTGACAGGGGAGGCACGCGGCTACACCTTC. Protein: CASSLTGEARGYTF.

This clonotype was detected many times. This chain joins TRBV7-9 and TRBJ1-2; 12 positions match TRBD1. The CDR3 length is 14 residues. The J segment lost 6 bases and the V segment lost 6 bases, leaving 5 bases of the junction unmatched. Germline V gene lookup returns CDR1 SEHNR and CDR2 FQNEAQ (reference sequence). The CDR3 region is CASRPGQGAHGYTF. The CDR3 DNA reads TGTGCCAGCAGACCGGGACAGGGGGCCCATGGCTACACCTTC.

This clonotype was observed at least ten times. The V and J genes are TRBV5-6 and TRBJ1-2; D perhaps matches TRBD1 (6 bases). The CDR3 contains 16 residues. Germline CDR1 is SGHDT and CDR2 is YYEEEE. The V gene lost 0 bases and the J gene lost 4 bases, with 16 bases spanning the gap. The chain's CDR3 is CASSLGLGGNLYGYTF. As DNA, the CDR3 is TGTGCCAGCAGCTTGGGGCTAGGGGGAAACCTCTATGGCTACACCTTC.

The rearrangement links TRBV28 to TRBJ2-7; 7 bases line up with TRBD1. This CDR3 has 14 amino acids. V dropped 6 bases and J dropped 2; count of bases not matched to a gene: 7. Looked up from germline, CDR1 is MDHEN and CDR2 is SYDVKM. In nucleotides, the CDR3 is TGTGCCAGCAGGACCCGGACAGGACCCTACGAGCAGTACTTC. Amino acid sequence: CASRTRTGPYEQYF.

This chain joins TRBV14 and TRBJ2-7, with TRBD2 matching over 11 bases. CDR1 is SGHDN, CDR2 FVKESK, per germline. J lost 3 bases, V lost 3 bases, and 4 bases had no gene match. CDR3 length: 15 residues. The CDR3: CASSQGTSGYYEQYF. CDR3 DNA sequence: TGTGCCAGCAGCCAGGGGACTAGCGGATACTACGAGCAGTACTTC. The full variable domain, completed using reference TRBV14 and TRBJ2-7, is EAGVTQFPSHSVIEKGQTVTLRCDPISGHDNLYWYRRVMGKEIKFLLHFVKESKQDESGMPNNRFLAERTGGTYSTLKVQPAELEDSGVYFCASSQGTSGYYEQYFGPGTRLTVT.

The chain combines TRBV24-1 with TRBJ1-5; D may be TRBD1 (6 bases). V shed 4 bases and J shed 4 bases, with 10 bases lying between them. This CDR3 region has 14 residues. In germline, CDR1 is KGHDR, CDR2 SFDVKD. The DNA for the CDR3 is TGTGCCACCAGTGACCAGACAGGAAATCAGCCCCAGCATTTT. Protein: CATSDQTGNQPQHF.

This clonotype was seen a single time. A much larger clone differs by one base, so this may be a read error. The rearrangement links TRBV20-1 to TRBJ2-7; 8 bases map to TRBD1. The CDR3 contains 13 residues. Germline lookup yields CDR1 DFQATT and CDR2 SNEGSKA (reference sequence). CDR3 region: CSAVGTGSCEQYF. DNA for the CDR3: TGCAGTGCAGTTGGGACAGGATCCTGCGAGCAGTACTTC.

Worth noting for this clonotype: Germline is not matched at one junction end, which may reflect a read error. The chain employs TRBV10-3 and TRBJ2-5; 15 bases fit TRBD2. CDR3 length: 16 residues. CDR1 is ENHRY, CDR2 SYGVKD, per germline. The CDR3 here is CASSWTSGGAQETQYF. The CDR3, as DNA: TGTGCCAGCAGTTGGACTAGCGGGGGGGCACAAGAGACCCAGTACTTC.